Sequencing of this TCR beta chain was carried out in a study of OX40 agonist ivuxolimab in advanced cancers. The overall study: Every 2 weeks, patients received ivuxolimab intravenously, dosed at 0.01 to 10 mg/kg. Dose-escalation patients were diagnosed with hepatocellular carcinoma, melanoma, renal cell cancer or head and neck cancer. Among those enrolled, mean age was 60 years (range 23 to 79) and less than 90% were male.

V lost 1 base to trimming and J lost 1 base; unmatched junction nucleotides: 5. This CDR3 comprises 17 residues. Germline V gene sequence: CDR1 SGHVS, CDR2 FNYEAQ. Data came from immunoSEQ multiplex PCR; TCRdb stores just in-frame clones and leaves some out. Of roughly 64,000 clones in the sample, about 85% are singletons; the top ten hold over 2.5%. The receptor was derived from an adult with an advanced solid tumor such as melanoma, head and neck, liver or kidney cancer. The specimen comprised CD4+ or CD8+ T cells sorted from blood, sampled in a trial of the OX40 agonist ivuxolimab. The V and J genes are TRBV7-6 and TRBJ2-2, with 8 bases aligning to TRBD1. CDR3 protein: CASSLVGQGKNTGELFF. The CDR3 nucleotides are TGTGCCAGCAGCTTAGTCGGACAGGGAAAGAACACCGGGGAGCTGTTTTTT.